In this sample, the clone carrying this T cell receptor (beta chain) turned up a few times. V dropped 2 bases and J dropped 8; count of bases not matched to a gene: 4. CDR1 is MNHEY, CDR2 SMNVEV, per germline (reference sequence). The CDR3 runs 15 residues. RNA transcripts gave rise to amplified TCR beta CDR3 regions. First-round RT-PCR targeting the TCR CDR3 was performed with the HTBI primer set. Using its own MiXCR run on the multiplex PCR reads, TCRdb lists one record per CDR3 protein. Among a few hundred thousand distinct CDR3 sequences listed, roughly 15% were seen once. The sample originates from a study of T cells in Graves' hyperthyroidism and ophthalmopathy.

The sequence was collected from a woman between 45 and 60 years old with Graves' hyperthyroidism that later progressed to Graves' ophthalmopathy. What was sequenced was blood. The chain is built from TRBV27 and TRBJ2-1; 12 nucleotides line up with TRBD1. The CDR3, as DNA: TGTGCCAGCAGTTTAGGGACAGGGGGCTATTATGAGCAGTTCTTC. Translated, it gives CASSLGTGGYYEQFF.